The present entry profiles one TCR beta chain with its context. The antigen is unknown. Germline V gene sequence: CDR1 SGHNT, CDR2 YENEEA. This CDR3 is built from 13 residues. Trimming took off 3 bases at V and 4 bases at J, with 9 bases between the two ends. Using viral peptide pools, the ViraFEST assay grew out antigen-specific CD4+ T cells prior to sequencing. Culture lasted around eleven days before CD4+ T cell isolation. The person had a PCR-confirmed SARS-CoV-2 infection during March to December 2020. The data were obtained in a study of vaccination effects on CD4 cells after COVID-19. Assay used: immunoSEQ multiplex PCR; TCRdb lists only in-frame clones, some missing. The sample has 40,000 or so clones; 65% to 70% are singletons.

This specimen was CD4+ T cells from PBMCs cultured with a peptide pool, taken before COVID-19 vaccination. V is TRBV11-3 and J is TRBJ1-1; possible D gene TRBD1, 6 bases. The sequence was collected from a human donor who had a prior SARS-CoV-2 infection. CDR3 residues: CASSFGGPTEAFF. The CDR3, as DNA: TGTGCCAGCAGCTTTGGGGGGCCCACTGAAGCTTTCTTT.